Below are 3 T cell receptor beta chains sequenced from a single sample in a study of T cells in Graves' hyperthyroidism and ophthalmopathy. The TCR beta CDR3 regions underwent amplification using RNA transcripts as the source. First-round RT-PCR targeting the TCR CDR3 was performed with the HTBI primer set. TCRdb called the multiplex PCR reads again in MiXCR, with one record for every CDR3 protein. Among just over 550,000 distinct CDR3 sequences listed, 40% to 55% were seen once. The specimen was peripheral blood or thyroid tissue (not recorded which). These receptors all stem from a woman between 18 and 29 years old with Graves' hyperthyroidism.

The chain carries TRBV20-1 and TRBJ1-3; 8 bases map to TRBD1. CDR3 length equals 14 residues. V gave up 6 bases and J gave up 3 bases; unmatched junction bases: 7. Germline V gives CDR1 DFQATT, CDR2 SNEGSKA (reference sequence). The CDR3 sequence is CSARTGIVGNTIYF. In nucleotides, the CDR3 is TGCAGTGCCAGGACAGGGATCGTTGGAAACACCATATATTTT.

This clonotype occurred a few times. This chain joins TRBV2 and TRBJ1-4, with 9 bases identical to TRBD1. The CDR3 runs 13 residues. V shed 8 bases, J shed 5 bases, and the junction held 3 bases outside the gene matches. Germline CDR1 is SNHLY and CDR2 is FYNNEI. Here the CDR3 reads CASGGTGNEKLFF. DNA of the CDR3: TGTGCCAGCGGGGGGACAGGGAATGAAAAACTGTTTTTT. Supplemented by reference TRBV2 and TRBJ1-4, the full variable domain reads EPEVTQTPSHQVTQMGQEVILRCVPISNHLYFYWYRQILGQKVEFLVSFYNNEISEKSEIFDDQFSVERPDGSNFTLKIRSTKLEDSAMYFCASGGTGNEKLFFGSGTQLSVL.

In this sample, this clonotype turned up many times. The chain employs TRBV14 and TRBJ1-1; D is unresolved. CDR3 length: 14 residues. Deletions cut 0 bases from V and 6 bases from J, with 11 bases between. Germline lookup yields CDR1 SGHDN and CDR2 FVKESK. CDR3 DNA sequence: TGTGCCAGCAGCCAAGATTCCAGTATTTCTGAAGCTTTCTTT. Protein product: CASSQDSSISEAFF. Looking up the rest from reference TRBV14 and TRBJ1-1 gives the full variable domain: EAGVTQFPSHSVIEKGQTVTLRCDPISGHDNLYWYRRVMGKEIKFLLHFVKESKQDESGMPNNRFLAERTGGTYSTLKVQPAELEDSGVYFCASSQDSSISEAFFGQGTRLTVV.